These T cell receptor beta chains were read from a single sample in a study of CD8+ T cells in alopecia areata. Clones were sequenced by immunoSEQ multiplex PCR, and TCRdb holds only the in-frame ones, with some missing. This table holds 170,000 or so clones, roughly 59% found once. Here the sequenced sample was CD4+ T cells sorted from blood, taken at week 0. All receptors come from a human donor with alopecia areata. CDR3s include the opening cysteine and the closing phenylalanine or tryptophan. The D gene is left open where the match is weak. Some rows mark clone size as missing; the rest say once, few, many or name a class of expanded clone.

V: TRBV2; size: few; D: TRBD2; J: TRBJ2-1; CDR3: CASRTQLAGGNEQFF; DNA: TGTGCCAGCAGAACTCAACTAGCGGGGGGAAATGAGCAGTTCTTC
V: TRBV27; size: -; D: -; J: TRBJ2-3; CDR3: CASSLDWTDSTDTQYF; DNA: TGTGCCAGCAGTTTGGATTGGACAGATTCCACAGATACGCAGTATTTT
V: TRBV28; size: -; D: TRBD1; J: TRBJ2-5; CDR3: CASSRGQGLQETQYF; DNA: TGTGCCAGCAGCCGCGGACAGGGGCTACAAGAGACCCAGTACTTC
V: TRBV5-1; size: -; D: -; J: TRBJ2-3; CDR3: CASSSQGPTTDTQYF; DNA: TGCGCCAGCAGCTCCCAGGGGCCCACCACAGATACGCAGTATTTT
V: TRBV5-6; size: -; D: -; J: TRBJ2-7; CDR3: CASSLDQGSYEQYF; DNA: TGTGCCAGCAGCTTGGACCAGGGCTCCTACGAGCAGTACTTC
V: TRBV7-9; size: -; D: -; J: TRBJ2-1; CDR3: CASSLFWEQFF; DNA: TGTGCCAGCAGCTTATTTTGGGAGCAGTTCTTC
V: TRBV30; size: -; D: -; J: TRBJ2-1; CDR3: CALEGNEQFF; DNA: TGTGCCCTGGAGGGGAATGAGCAGTTCTTC
V: TRBV19; size: once; D: TRBD1; J: TRBJ2-7; CDR3: CASSIAGGGHYEQYF; DNA: TGTGCCAGTAGTATCGCAGGGGGCGGACACTACGAGCAGTACTTC
V: TRBV29-1; size: -; D: -; J: TRBJ2-1; CDR3: CSVQGQGRGNEQFF; DNA: TGCAGTGTCCAGGGGCAGGGAAGGGGCAATGAGCAGTTCTTC
V: TRBV30; size: -; D: -; J: TRBJ1-1; CDR3: CACLQNTEAFF; DNA: TGTGCCTGTCTCCAGAACACTGAAGCTTTCTTT
V: TRBV27; size: -; D: -; J: TRBJ2-3; CDR3: CASSLRVTDTQYF; DNA: TGTGCCAGCAGTTTAAGGGTCACAGATACGCAGTATTTT
V: TRBV29-1; size: -; D: -; J: TRBJ1-2; CDR3: CSVGRDSGYTF; DNA: TGCAGCGTCGGGAGAGACAGCGGCTACACCTTC
V: TRBV9; size: -; D: TRBD2; J: TRBJ2-3; CDR3: CASSAGLAGGLGGDTQYF; DNA: TGTGCCAGCAGCGCAGGACTAGCGGGGGGGCTAGGAGGAGATACGCAGTATTTT
V: TRBV6-6; size: -; D: -; J: TRBJ1-6; CDR3: CATTGTASSYNSPLHF; DNA: TGTGCCACCACGGGGACGGCGAGCTCCTATAATTCACCCCTCCACTTT
V: TRBV30; size: -; D: TRBD1; J: TRBJ2-7; CDR3: CAWSRGQGGEDEQYF; DNA: TGTGCCTGGAGCAGGGGACAGGGAGGTGAAGACGAGCAGTACTTC
V: TRBV5-1; size: -; D: -; J: TRBJ2-2; CDR3: CASSLVSPEELFF; DNA: TGCGCCAGCAGCTTGGTATCCCCCGAAGAGCTGTTTTTT
V: TRBV11-2; size: -; D: TRBD1; J: TRBJ1-1; CDR3: CASSADRARWTEAFF; DNA: TGTGCCAGCAGCGCAGACAGGGCTCGATGGACTGAAGCTTTCTTT
V: TRBV7-2; size: -; D: -; J: TRBJ1-1; CDR3: CASSFDLNTEAFF; DNA: TGTGCCAGCAGCTTCGACCTGAACACTGAAGCTTTCTTT
V: TRBV5-6; size: -; D: -; J: TRBJ2-2; CDR3: CASSLDVTNTGELFF; DNA: TGTGCCAGCAGCTTGGATGTCACGAACACCGGGGAGCTGTTTTTT
V: TRBV4-3; size: -; D: TRBD2; J: TRBJ2-3; CDR3: CASSHLAGAGTDTQYF; DNA: TGCGCCAGCAGCCACCTAGCGGGGGCGGGCACAGATACGCAGTATTTT
V: TRBV28; size: -; D: -; J: TRBJ2-1; CDR3: CASSLLLVGNEQFF; DNA: TGTGCCAGCAGTTTACTTCTTGTGGGTAATGAGCAGTTCTTC
V: TRBV7-9; size: -; D: TRBD1; J: TRBJ1-1; CDR3: CASSSRTGGTEAFF; DNA: TGTGCCAGCAGCTCCCGGACAGGGGGGACTGAAGCTTTCTTT
V: TRBV30; size: -; D: -; J: TRBJ1-6; CDR3: CAWSLAHSGSPLHF; DNA: TGTGCCTGGAGTTTGGCTCACTCAGGGTCACCCCTCCACTTT